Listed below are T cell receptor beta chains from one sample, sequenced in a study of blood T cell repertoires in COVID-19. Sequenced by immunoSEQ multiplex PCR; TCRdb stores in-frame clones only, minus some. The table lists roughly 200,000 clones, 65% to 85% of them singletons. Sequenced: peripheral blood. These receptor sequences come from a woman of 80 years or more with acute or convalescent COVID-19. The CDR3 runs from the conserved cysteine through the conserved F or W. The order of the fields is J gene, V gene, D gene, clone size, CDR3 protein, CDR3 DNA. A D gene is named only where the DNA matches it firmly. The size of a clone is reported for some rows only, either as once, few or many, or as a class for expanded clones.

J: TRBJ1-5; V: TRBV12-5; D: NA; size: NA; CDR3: CASGPAEKGHPLSNQPQHF; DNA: TGTGCTAGTGGCCCAGCAGAAAAGGGACACCCCCTGAGCAATCAGCCCCAGCATTTT
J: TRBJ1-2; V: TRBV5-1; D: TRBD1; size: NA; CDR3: CASSLGQGANYGYTF; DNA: TGCGCCAGCAGCTTGGGACAGGGGGCAAACTATGGCTACACCTTC
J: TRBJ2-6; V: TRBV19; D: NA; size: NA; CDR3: CASSIANGANVLTF; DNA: TGTGCCAGTAGTATCGCTAATGGGGCCAACGTCCTGACTTTC
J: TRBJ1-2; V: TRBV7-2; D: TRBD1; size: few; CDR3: CASSPTQGVYGYTF; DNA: TGTGCCAGCAGCCCGACTCAGGGGGTATATGGCTACACCTTC
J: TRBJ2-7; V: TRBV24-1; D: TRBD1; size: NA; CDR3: CATSDLKSGQGDHPSSSYEQYF; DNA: TGTGCCACCAGTGATTTGAAAAGCGGACAGGGGGATCACCCGTCCAGCTCCTACGAGCAGTACTTC
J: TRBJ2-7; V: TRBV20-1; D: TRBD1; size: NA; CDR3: CSASLGTGGGEQYF; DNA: TGCAGTGCTAGTCTTGGGACAGGGGGTGGCGAGCAGTACTTC
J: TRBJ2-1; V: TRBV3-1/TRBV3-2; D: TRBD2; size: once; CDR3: CASSQVGGSYNEQFF; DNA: TGTGCCAGCAGCCAAGTCGGGGGGTCCTACAATGAGCAGTTCTTC
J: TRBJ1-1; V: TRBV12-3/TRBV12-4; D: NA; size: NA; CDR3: CASSFILNTEAFF; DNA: TGTGCCAGCAGTTTTATTCTGAACACTGAAGCTTTCTTT
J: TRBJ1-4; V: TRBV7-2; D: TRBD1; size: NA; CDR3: CASSNDRGEEKLFF; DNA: TGTGCCAGCAGCAACGACAGGGGCGAGGAAAAACTGTTTTTT
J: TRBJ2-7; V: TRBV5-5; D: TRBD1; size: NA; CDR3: CASSTGTGKYEQYF; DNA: TGTGCCAGCAGCACCGGGACAGGGAAGTACGAGCAGTACTTC
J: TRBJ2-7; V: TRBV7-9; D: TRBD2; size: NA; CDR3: CASSLRPGLAETYEQYF; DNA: TGTGCCAGCAGCTTAAGACCCGGACTAGCGGAAACCTACGAGCAGTACTTC
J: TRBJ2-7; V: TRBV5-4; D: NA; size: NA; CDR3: CASSLYLIGSPYEQYF; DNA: TGTGCCAGCAGCTTGTATTTAATCGGGAGCCCCTACGAGCAGTACTTC
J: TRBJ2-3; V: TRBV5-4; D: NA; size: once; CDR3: CASSLGGRETDTQYF; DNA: TGTGCCAGCAGCTTGGGAGGTCGGGAGACAGATACGCAGTATTTT
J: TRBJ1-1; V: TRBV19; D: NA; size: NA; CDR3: CASSRLGTNTEAFF; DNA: TGTGCCAGTAGTAGGCTTGGGACAAACACTGAAGCTTTCTTT
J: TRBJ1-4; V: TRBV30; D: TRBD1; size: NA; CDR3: CAWGGQGPEKLFF; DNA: TGTGCCTGGGGGGGACAGGGGCCTGAAAAACTGTTTTTT
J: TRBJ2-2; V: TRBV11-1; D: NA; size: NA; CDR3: CASSTSTGTGELFF; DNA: TGTGCCAGCAGCACCTCGACAGGTACCGGGGAGCTGTTTTTT
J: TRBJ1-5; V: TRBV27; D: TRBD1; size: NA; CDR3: CASRQGTVSNQPQHF; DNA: TGTGCCAGCAGGCAGGGGACAGTTAGCAATCAGCCCCAGCATTTT
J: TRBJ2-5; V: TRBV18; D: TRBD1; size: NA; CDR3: CASSPQPGQEEETQYF; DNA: TGTGCCAGCTCACCACAGCCGGGACAGGAAGAAGAGACCCAGTACTTC
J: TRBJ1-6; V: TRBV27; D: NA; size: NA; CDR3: CASRPLSGSTNSPLHF; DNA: TGTGCCAGCAGACCCCTTTCGGGGTCGACCAATTCACCCCTCCACTTT
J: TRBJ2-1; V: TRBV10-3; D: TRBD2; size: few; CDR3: CAIKGTSGTYNEQFF; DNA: TGTGCCATCAAGGGGACTAGCGGCACCTACAATGAGCAGTTCTTC
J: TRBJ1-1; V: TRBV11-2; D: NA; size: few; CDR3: CASSGHRRMNTEAFF; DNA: TGTGCCAGCAGCGGCCACAGGCGCATGAACACTGAAGCTTTCTTT
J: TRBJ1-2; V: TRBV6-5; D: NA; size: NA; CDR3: CASRSGSNYGYTF; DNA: TGTGCCAGCAGGTCTGGGAGTAACTATGGCTACACCTTC
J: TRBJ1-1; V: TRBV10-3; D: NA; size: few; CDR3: CAISEQMHNTEAFF; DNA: TGTGCCATCAGTGAGCAGATGCACAACACTGAAGCTTTCTTT
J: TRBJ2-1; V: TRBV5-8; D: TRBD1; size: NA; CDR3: CASSLGQVYEQFF; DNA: TGTGCCAGCAGCCTGGGACAGGTCTATGAGCAGTTCTTC
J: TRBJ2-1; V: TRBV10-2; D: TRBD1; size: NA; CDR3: CASGTGGVLNNEQFF; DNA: TGCGCCAGCGGGACAGGGGGCGTTCTAAACAATGAGCAGTTCTTC
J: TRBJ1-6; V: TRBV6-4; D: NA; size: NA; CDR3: CASSDLNSPLHF; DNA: TGTGCCAGCAGTGATCTCAATTCACCCCTCCACTTT
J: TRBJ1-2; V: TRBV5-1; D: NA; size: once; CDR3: CASSPTGEVRYGYTF; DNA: TGCGCCAGCAGCCCGACCGGGGAGGTTAGATATGGCTACACCTTC
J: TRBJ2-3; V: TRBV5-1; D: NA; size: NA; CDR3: CASSLRQNTDTQYF; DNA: TGCGCCAGCAGCTTGAGACAGAACACAGATACGCAGTATTTT
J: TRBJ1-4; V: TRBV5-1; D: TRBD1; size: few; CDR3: CASSPEDRVDEKLFF; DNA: TGCGCCAGCAGCCCGGAAGACAGGGTTGATGAAAAACTGTTTTTT
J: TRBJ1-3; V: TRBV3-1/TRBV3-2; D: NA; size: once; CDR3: CASSQVGGDTIYF; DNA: TGTGCCAGCAGCCAAGTTGGCGGGGACACCATATATTTT
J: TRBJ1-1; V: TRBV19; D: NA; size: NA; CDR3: CASKAGLNTEAFF; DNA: TGTGCCAGTAAAGCCGGGTTGAACACTGAAGCTTTCTTT
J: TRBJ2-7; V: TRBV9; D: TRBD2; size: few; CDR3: CASSVASGGYEQYF; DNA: TGTGCCAGCAGCGTAGCTAGCGGGGGGTACGAGCAGTACTTC